Shown below are 20 T cell receptor beta chains from a single sample sequenced in a study of cytomegalovirus exposure and HLA in healthy donors. Profiled with immunoSEQ multiplex PCR; TCRdb holds only in-frame clones, not every one. Among fewer than 150,000 clones, roughly four fifths were seen once, and the ten largest hold 25% to 30%. The source material was PBMCs. Source of these receptors: a man aged 25 to 45 in good health and CMV-seropositive.

This chain links TRBV6-1 with TRBJ1-4; D gene unclear. The CDR3 spans 15 residues. V lost 7 bases to trimming and J lost 3 bases, with 15 bases between them. CDR1 MNHNS and CDR2 SASEGT come from the germline V gene. The CDR3 loop is CASTESLTANEKLFF. CDR3 in DNA: TGTGCCAGCACCGAAAGCTTAACAGCTAATGAAAAACTGTTTTTT.

The chain couples TRBV7-2 to TRBJ2-5, with 9 bases matching TRBD2. In germline, CDR1 is SGHTA, CDR2 FQGNSA. The CDR3 sequence is 14 residues long. Losses at the gene ends were 5 bases for V and 5 bases for J; bases not matched to a gene: 6. The CDR3, as DNA: TGTGCCAGCAGCCTGGGACTAGCTTTTGAGACCCAGTACTTC. Translation: CASSLGLAFETQYF.

The genes are TRBV9 and TRBJ1-1; 7 bases align to TRBD1. From germline, CDR1 is SGDLS and CDR2 YYNGEE. The length of the CDR3 is 15 residues. V gave up 0 bases and J gave up 5 bases; unmatched junction bases: 7. CDR3: CASSVEGQTSTEAFF. Written as DNA, the CDR3 is TGTGCCAGCAGCGTAGAGGGACAGACATCGACTGAAGCTTTCTTT.

The chain uses TRBV6-5 and TRBJ2-2, with D perhaps TRBD1 (6 bases). The germline CDR1 and CDR2 sequences are MNHEY and SVGAGI. This CDR3 is built from 15 residues. The V and J ends lost 6 bases and 0 bases respectively, with 11 bases between them. CDR3 bases: TGTGCCAGCAGATCCGGGACAACGAACACCGGGGAGCTGTTTTTT. It translates to CASRSGTTNTGELFF.

This chain uses TRBV10-3 with TRBJ1-1; no clear D. V was pared by 0 bases and J by 6 bases, with 5 bases between. Germline loops: CDR1 ENHRY, CDR2 SYGVKD. There are 12 residues in the CDR3. The CDR3: CAISESGAEAFF. CDR3 in DNA: TGTGCCATCAGTGAGTCCGGAGCTGAAGCTTTCTTT.

The chain carries TRBV5-8 and TRBJ2-7; 10 bases line up with TRBD1. V dropped 0 bases and J dropped 3; count of bases not matched to a gene: 9. The CDR3 length is 17 residues. From germline, CDR1 is SGHTS and CDR2 YDEGEE. The CDR3 coding sequence is TGTGCCAGCAGCTTGGTTCGACAGGGGGCCTTTCTCTACGAGCAGTACTTC. Its translation: CASSLVRQGAFLYEQYF.

The CDR3 DNA follows: TGTGCCAGCAGCTCCGGGGGGCGGAGGGACACTGAAGCTTTCTTT. This sequence encodes CASSSGGRRDTEAFF. This rearrangement joins TRBV5-4 to TRBJ1-1, with D possibly being TRBD1 (6 bases). Per the germline V gene, CDR1 is SGHNT and CDR2 is YYREEE (reference sequence). This CDR3 is 15 amino acids long. Deletions cut 3 bases from V and 3 bases from J, with 15 bases between.

J is TRBJ1-4 and V is TRBV6-6; 9 bases fit TRBD1. The V segment lost 5 bases and the J segment 6 bases; nucleotides outside the gene matches: 7. The germline gives CDR1 MNHNY, CDR2 SVGAGI (reference sequence). CDR3 size: 15 residues. CDR3 DNA sequence: TGTGCCAGCAGTCCCCGGGACAGGGAGGATGAAAAACTGTTTTTT. Translation: CASSPRDREDEKLFF.

This clone was picked up a small number of times. The rearrangement links TRBV9 to TRBJ1-2; 8 bases map to TRBD1. The germline V gene has CDR1 SGDLS and CDR2 YYNGEE. V shed 2 bases and J 4 bases; nucleotides not matched to a gene: 7. This CDR3 is built from 15 residues. The CDR3 loop reads CASSVFGQGGYGYTF. The CDR3 nucleotides are TGTGCCAGCAGCGTTTTCGGACAGGGCGGCTATGGCTACACCTTC. The full variable domain, rest sourced from reference TRBV9 and TRBJ1-2, is DSGVTQTPKHLITATGQRVTLRCSPRSGDLSVYWYQQSLDQGLQFLIQYYNGEERAKGNILERFSAQQFPDLHSELNLSSLELGDSALYFCASSVFGQGGYGYTFGSGTRLTVV.

The gene calls are TRBV4-1 and TRBJ1-1; 10 bases match TRBD1. This CDR3 spans 15 amino acids. Germline V CDR1 and CDR2: MGHRA, YSYEKL. After removal of 1 base from V and 3 bases from J, the junction contained 2 bases not matched to a gene. The CDR3 DNA sequence: TGCGCCAGCAGCCAAGTTGGGACAGGGGACACTGAAGCTTTCTTT. Translation: CASSQVGTGDTEAFF.

V and J are TRBV10-1 and TRBJ2-1; 9 nucleotides align to TRBD2. The CDR3 length is 15 residues. With V trimmed by 1 base and J by 6 bases, 4 bases remained unmatched. CDR1 WNHNN and CDR2 SYGVQD come from the germline V gene (reference sequence). The CDR3 is CASSEWVAGANEQFF. The CDR3 nucleotides read TGCGCCAGCAGTGAGTGGGTAGCGGGAGCCAATGAGCAGTTCTTC.

This chain links TRBV5-6 with TRBJ2-1; 10 nucleotides line up with TRBD2. The germline gives CDR1 SGHDT, CDR2 YYEEEE. The CDR3 contains 16 residues. J was trimmed by 4 bases and V by 1 base; bases with no gene match: 5. CDR3 sequence reads: CASSLILAGLYNEQFF. The CDR3 DNA follows: TGTGCCAGCAGCTTGATACTAGCGGGACTATACAATGAGCAGTTCTTC.

The rearrangement joins TRBV7-9 to TRBJ1-2, with 7 bases aligning to TRBD1. The CDR3 totals 17 residues. Germline loops: CDR1 SEHNR, CDR2 FQNEAQ (reference sequence). Trimming took 6 bases from V and 4 from J; bases not matched to a gene: 17. CDR3 sequence reads: CASRKEGAGNPIYGYTF. The CDR3 bases are TGTGCCAGCAGAAAAGAGGGGGCAGGGAACCCGATCTATGGCTACACCTTC. Using reference TRBV7-9 and TRBJ1-2 for the parts outside the CDR3, the full variable domain is DTGVSQNPRHKITKRGQNVTFRCDPISEHNRLYWYRQTLGQGPEFLTYFQNEAQLEKSRLLSDRFSAERPKGSFSTLEIQRTEQGDSAMYLCASRKEGAGNPIYGYTFGSGTRLTVV.

This clone has a handful of counts. This chain links TRBV11-2 with TRBJ1-3, with 7 nucleotides matching TRBD1. Germline V lookup: CDR1 SGHAT, CDR2 FQNNGV. With 5 bases clipped from V and 5 bases from J, the junction kept 9 bases outside the gene matches. The CDR3 runs 15 residues. The CDR3 loop is CASSLSTGQRNTIYF. As DNA, the CDR3 is TGTGCCAGCAGCCTCTCGACAGGGCAGAGAAACACCATATATTTT. Using reference TRBV11-2 and TRBJ1-3 for the parts outside the CDR3, the full variable domain is EAGVAQSPRYKIIEKRQSVAFWCNPISGHATLYWYQQILGQGPKLLIQFQNNGVVDDSQLPKDRFSAERLKGVDSTLKIQPAKLEDSAVYLCASSLSTGQRNTIYFGEGSWLTVV.

The J gene is TRBJ2-5, the V gene TRBV30, with 7 nucleotides matching TRBD1. V lost 0 bases, J lost 8 bases, and 3 bases stayed unmatched. The CDR3 sequence is 12 residues long. Germline V gene data show CDR1 as GTSNPN and CDR2 as SVGIG (reference sequence). As DNA, the CDR3 is TGTGCCTGGAGTGTTACAGGGGACACCCAGTACTTC. Translated, it gives CAWSVTGDTQYF. Together with reference TRBV30 and TRBJ2-5, the CDR3 gives the full variable domain: SQTIHQWPATLVQPVGSPLSLECTVEGTSNPNLYWYRQAAGRGLQLLFYSVGIGQISSEVPQNLSASRPQDRQFILSSKKLLLSDSGFYLCAWSVTGDTQYFGPGTRLLVL.

The V gene is TRBV4-3, the J gene TRBJ1-6, with a weak D call TRBD1 (5 bases). CDR1 LGHNA and CDR2 YSLEER come from the germline V gene. The CDR3 is 18 amino acids. Trimming pared 0 bases from V and 9 bases from J, leaving 21 bases between. The CDR3 loop is CASSQESGREVFGSPLHF. CDR3 nucleotide sequence: TGCGCCAGCAGCCAAGAAAGTGGCAGGGAGGTATTTGGTTCACCCCTCCACTTT.

This chain uses TRBV2 with TRBJ2-1; D not certain. Trimming left V 2 bases short and J 7 bases short, with 9 bases between. This CDR3 is built from 13 residues. In germline, CDR1 is SNHLY, CDR2 FYNNEI. CDR3 in DNA: TGTGCCAGCAGTGAACGGTCGCCTAATGAGCAGTTCTTC. Amino acids: CASSERSPNEQFF.

V and J are TRBV27 and TRBJ1-1, with D perhaps matching TRBD1 (5 bases). Germline V gene lookup returns CDR1 MNHEY and CDR2 SMNVEV (reference sequence). The V end lost 0 bases, the J end lost 6 bases, and 14 bases lay between the germline ends. The CDR3 loop spans 15 amino acids. The CDR3 spells CASSLSGGFVSEAFF. The CDR3 bases are TGTGCCAGCAGTTTATCGGGGGGTTTTGTCTCTGAAGCTTTCTTT.

The rearrangement uses TRBV7-2 and TRBJ2-7, with 7 bases fitting TRBD1. Germline assignment: CDR1 SGHTA and CDR2 FQGNSA. Trimming cost V 2 bases and J 2 bases; bases outside gene matches: 6. The CDR3 totals 15 residues. CDR3 sequence (DNA): TGTGCCAGCAGCTTATTAGGGACAGCCCCCTACGAGCAGTACTTC. Encoded protein: CASSLLGTAPYEQYF. The entire variable domain, with the rest obtained from reference TRBV7-2 and TRBJ2-7, is as follows: GAGVSQSPSNKVTEKGKDVELRCDPISGHTALYWYRQSLGQGLEFLIYFQGNSAPDKSGLPSDRFSAERTGGSVSTLTIQRTQQEDSAVYLCASSLLGTAPYEQYFGPGTRLTVT.

The genes are TRBV30 and TRBJ1-1; perhaps TRBD1 as D (5 bases). Germline CDR1 GTSNPN, CDR2 SVGIG (reference sequence). The CDR3 totals 14 residues. V was shortened by 4 bases and J by 1 base, with 13 bases between the two germline ends. CDR3 DNA: TGTGCCTGGACCCTCTGGACAACGAACACTGAAGCTTTCTTT. This sequence encodes CAWTLWTTNTEAFF.